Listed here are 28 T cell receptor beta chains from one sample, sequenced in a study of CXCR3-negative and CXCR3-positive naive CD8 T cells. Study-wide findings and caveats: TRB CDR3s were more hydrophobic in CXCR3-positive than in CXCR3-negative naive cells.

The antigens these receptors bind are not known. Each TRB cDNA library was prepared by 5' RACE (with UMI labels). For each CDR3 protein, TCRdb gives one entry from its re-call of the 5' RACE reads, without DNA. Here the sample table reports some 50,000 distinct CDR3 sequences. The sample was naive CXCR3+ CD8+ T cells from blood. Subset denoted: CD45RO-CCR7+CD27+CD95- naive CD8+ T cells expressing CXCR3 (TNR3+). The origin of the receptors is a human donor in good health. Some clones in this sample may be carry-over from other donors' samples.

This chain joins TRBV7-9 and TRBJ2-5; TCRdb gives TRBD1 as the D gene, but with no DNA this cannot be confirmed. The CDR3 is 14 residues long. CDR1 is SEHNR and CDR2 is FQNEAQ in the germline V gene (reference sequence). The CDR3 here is CASAPPPGIETQYF.

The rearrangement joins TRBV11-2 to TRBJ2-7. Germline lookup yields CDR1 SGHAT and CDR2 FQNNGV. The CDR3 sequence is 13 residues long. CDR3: CASSLEMVDEQYF.

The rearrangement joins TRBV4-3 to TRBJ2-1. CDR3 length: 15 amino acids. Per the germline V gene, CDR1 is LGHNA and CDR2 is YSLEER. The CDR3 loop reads CASSQGTTWDNEQFF.

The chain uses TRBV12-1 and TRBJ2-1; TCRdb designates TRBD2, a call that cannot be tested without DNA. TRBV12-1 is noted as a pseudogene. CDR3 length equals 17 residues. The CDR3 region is CASSPPGASGGANEQFF.

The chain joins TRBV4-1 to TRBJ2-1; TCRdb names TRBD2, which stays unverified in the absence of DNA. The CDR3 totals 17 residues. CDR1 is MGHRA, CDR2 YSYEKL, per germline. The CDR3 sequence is CASSQDVASGGANEQFF.

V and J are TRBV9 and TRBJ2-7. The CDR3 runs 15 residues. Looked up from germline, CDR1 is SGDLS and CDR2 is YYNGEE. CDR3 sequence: CASSAASLGPYEQYF.

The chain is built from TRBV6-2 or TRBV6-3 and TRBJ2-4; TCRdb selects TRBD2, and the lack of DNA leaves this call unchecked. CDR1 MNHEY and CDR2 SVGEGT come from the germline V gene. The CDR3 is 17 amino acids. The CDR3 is CASSYSILAGLKNIQYF.

This CDR3 reads CASSYPTYTGELFF. The gene calls are TRBV6-2 or TRBV6-3 and TRBJ2-2. The CDR3 runs 14 residues. Germline V gene lookup returns CDR1 MNHEY and CDR2 SVGEGT.

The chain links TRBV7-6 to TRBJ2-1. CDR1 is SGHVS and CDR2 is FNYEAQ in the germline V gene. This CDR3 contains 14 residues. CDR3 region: CASNGGSSYNEQFF.

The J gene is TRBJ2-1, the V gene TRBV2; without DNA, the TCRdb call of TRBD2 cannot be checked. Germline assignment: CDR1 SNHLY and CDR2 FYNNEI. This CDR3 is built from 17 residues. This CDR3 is CASSDGGGLSSYNEQFF.

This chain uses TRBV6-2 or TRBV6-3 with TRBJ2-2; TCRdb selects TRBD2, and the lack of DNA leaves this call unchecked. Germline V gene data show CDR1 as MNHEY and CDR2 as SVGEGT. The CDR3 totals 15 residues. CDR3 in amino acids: CASSFPLDWTGELFF.

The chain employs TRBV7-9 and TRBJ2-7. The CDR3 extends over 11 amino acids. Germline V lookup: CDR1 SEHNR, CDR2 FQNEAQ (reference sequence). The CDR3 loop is CASSLTNEQYF. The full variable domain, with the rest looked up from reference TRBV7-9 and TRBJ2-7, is DTGVSQNPRHKITKRGQNVTFRCDPISEHNRLYWYRQTLGQGPEFLTYFQNEAQLEKSRLLSDRFSAERPKGSFSTLEIQRTEQGDSAMYLCASSLTNEQYFGPGTRLTVT.

The CDR3 sequence: CASSPTDTAYEQYF. The V call is TRBV7-7, the J call TRBJ2-7. The CDR3 has 14 residues. Germline V lookup: CDR1 SSHAT, CDR2 FNYEAQ (reference sequence).

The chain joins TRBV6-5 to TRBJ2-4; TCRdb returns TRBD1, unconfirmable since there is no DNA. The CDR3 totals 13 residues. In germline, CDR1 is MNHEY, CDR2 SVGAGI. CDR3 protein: CDRRGRSKNIQYF.

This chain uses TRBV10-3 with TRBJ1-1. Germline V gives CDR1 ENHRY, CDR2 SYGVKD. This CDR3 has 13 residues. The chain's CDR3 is CAISESHDTEAFF.

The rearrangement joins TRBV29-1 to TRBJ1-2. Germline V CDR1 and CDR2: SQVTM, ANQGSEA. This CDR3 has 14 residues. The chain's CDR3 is CSVEIGMWNYGYTF.

CDR3 sequence reads: CASSSPGLVVYEQYF. V gene TRBV28 combines with J gene TRBJ2-7; the TCRdb call, TRBD2, lacks DNA for checking. The CDR3 loop spans 15 amino acids. Germline V lookup: CDR1 MDHEN, CDR2 SYDVKM.

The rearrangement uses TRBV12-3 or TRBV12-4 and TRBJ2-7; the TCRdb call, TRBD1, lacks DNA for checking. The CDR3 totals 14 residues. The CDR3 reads CASSLGTGPYEQYF.

The CDR3 spells CASSLDGDFTDTQYF. The genes are TRBV5-5 and TRBJ2-3; TCRdb returns TRBD2, unconfirmable since there is no DNA. CDR3 length: 15 residues. Germline V lookup: CDR1 SGHKS, CDR2 YYEKEE (reference sequence).

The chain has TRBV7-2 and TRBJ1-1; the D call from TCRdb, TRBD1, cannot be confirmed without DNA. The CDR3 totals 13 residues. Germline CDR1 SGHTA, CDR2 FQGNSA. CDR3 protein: CASSLPGANEAFF.

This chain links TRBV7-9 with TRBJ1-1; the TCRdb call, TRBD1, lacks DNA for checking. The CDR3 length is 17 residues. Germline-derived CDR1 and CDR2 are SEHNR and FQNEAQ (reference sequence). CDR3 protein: CASSPEIRDEGRTEAFF.

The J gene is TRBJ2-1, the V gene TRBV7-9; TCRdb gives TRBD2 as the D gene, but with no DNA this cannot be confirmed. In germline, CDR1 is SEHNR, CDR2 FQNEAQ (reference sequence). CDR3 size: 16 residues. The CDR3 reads CASLTSGLAGGYEQFF.

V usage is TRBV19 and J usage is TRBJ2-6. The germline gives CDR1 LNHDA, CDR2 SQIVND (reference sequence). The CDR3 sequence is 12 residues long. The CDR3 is CASRTGANVLTF.

The CDR3 region is CASSLSSGFYEQYF. The rearrangement joins TRBV27 to TRBJ2-7; TCRdb selects TRBD1, and the lack of DNA leaves this call unchecked. CDR3 length: 14 amino acids. Per the germline V gene, CDR1 is MNHEY and CDR2 is SMNVEV (reference sequence).

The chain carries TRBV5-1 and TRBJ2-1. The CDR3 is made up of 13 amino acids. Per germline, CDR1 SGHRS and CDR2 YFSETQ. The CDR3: CASTIINGDEQFF.

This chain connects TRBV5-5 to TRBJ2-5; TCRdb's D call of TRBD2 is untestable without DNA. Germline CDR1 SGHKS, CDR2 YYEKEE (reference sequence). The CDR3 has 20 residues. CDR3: CASSLGGEKVTFPKQETQYF.

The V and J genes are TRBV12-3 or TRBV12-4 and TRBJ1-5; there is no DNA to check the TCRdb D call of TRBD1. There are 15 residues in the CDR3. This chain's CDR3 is CASREQGLSNQPQHF.

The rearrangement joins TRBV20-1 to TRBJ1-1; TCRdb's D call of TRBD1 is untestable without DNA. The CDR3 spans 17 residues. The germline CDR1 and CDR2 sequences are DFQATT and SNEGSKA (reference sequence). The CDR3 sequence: CSARDWARGQVNTEAFF.